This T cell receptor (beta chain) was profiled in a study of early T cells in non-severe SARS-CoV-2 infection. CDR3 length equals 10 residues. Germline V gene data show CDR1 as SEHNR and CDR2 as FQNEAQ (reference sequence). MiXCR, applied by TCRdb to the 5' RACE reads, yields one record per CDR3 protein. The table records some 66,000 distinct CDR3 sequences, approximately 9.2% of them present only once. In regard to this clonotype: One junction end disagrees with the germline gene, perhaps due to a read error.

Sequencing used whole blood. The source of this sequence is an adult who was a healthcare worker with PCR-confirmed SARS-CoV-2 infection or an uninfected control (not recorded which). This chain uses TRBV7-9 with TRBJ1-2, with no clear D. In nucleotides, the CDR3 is TGCACAACGATCAGCAATGGCTACACCTTC. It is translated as CTTISNGYTF. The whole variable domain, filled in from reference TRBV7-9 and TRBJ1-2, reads DTGVSQNPRHKITKRGQNVTFRCDPISEHNRLYWYRQTLGQGPEFLTYFQNEAQLEKSRLLSDRFSAERPKGSFSTLEIQRTEQGDSAMYLCTTISNGYTFGSGTRLTVV.